This TCR beta chain is drawn from a study of shared clonotypes between healthy human individuals. Profiled with immunoSEQ multiplex PCR; TCRdb holds only in-frame clones, not every one. The sample holds around 2,000,000 clones, 95% seen once. Per the germline V gene, CDR1 is SNHLY and CDR2 is FYNNEI. V shed 7 bases, J shed 9 bases, and the junction held 14 bases outside the gene matches. CDR3 length equals 15 residues. This receptor was taken from a man younger than 30 in good health. The chain couples TRBV2 to TRBJ1-2; 10 bases fit TRBD1. Sequenced: naive CD4+ T cells sorted from blood. Documented subset: CD45RA+ positively selected. The CDR3 reads CASIRRQGAASSYTF. CDR3 nucleotide sequence: TGTGCCAGCATCCGGAGACAGGGGGCTGCTTCAAGCTACACCTTC.